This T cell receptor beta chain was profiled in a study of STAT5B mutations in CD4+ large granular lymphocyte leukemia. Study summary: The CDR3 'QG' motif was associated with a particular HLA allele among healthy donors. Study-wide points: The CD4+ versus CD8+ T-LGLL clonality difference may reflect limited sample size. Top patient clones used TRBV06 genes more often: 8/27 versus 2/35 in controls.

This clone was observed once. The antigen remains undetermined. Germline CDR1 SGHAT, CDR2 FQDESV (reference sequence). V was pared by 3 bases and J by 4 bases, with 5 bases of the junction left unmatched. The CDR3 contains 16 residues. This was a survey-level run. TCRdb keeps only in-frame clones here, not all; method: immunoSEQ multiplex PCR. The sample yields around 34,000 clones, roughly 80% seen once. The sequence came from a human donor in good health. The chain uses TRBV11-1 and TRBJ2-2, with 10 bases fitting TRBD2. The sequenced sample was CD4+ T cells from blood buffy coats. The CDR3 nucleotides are TGTGCCAGCAGCTTCCGCGCTAGCGGGGGCACCGGGGAGCTGTTTTTT. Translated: CASSFRASGGTGELFF.